This TCR beta chain was captured by sequencing in a study of CD8+ T cells in alopecia areata. Study summary: Affected scalp percentage determined the severity score of treated patients.

It was cDNA, reverse transcribed from extracted RNA, that served as the sequencing template. TCRdb's copy holds only in-frame clones and misses some; the assay was immunoSEQ multiplex PCR. The table has 150,000 to 250,000 clones, around 60% seen once. As to treatment: oral pan-JAK inhibitor, 5-10 mg twice daily. Germline values: CDR1 SGHRS, CDR2 YFSETQ. V lost 1 base and J lost 0; bases outside the gene matches: 4. CDR3 size: 16 residues. This clone was detected only once. The sequence came from a human donor with alopecia areata. V and J are TRBV5-1 and TRBJ2-3; TRBD1 aligns across 8 bases. The specimen comprised CD4+ T cells sorted from blood, sampled at week 4, from a patient treated with tofacitinib. For the CDR3, the DNA is TGCGCCAGCAGCTTGACGGACAGGGTTAGCACAGATACGCAGTATTTT. Translation: CASSLTDRVSTDTQYF.